The 15 T cell receptor beta chains given below trace back to one sample, sequenced in a study of T cells in Graves' hyperthyroidism and ophthalmopathy. What was amplified from RNA transcripts were TCR beta CDR3 regions. Primed by the HTBI set, a first-round RT-PCR was run on the TCR CDR3. TCRdb recomputed calls from the multiplex PCR reads with MiXCR, one row per CDR3 protein. The table shows about 420,000 distinct CDR3 sequences, with approximately 13% occurring only once. The sequenced sample was blood. The receptors were gathered from a woman younger than 35 with Graves' hyperthyroidism.

The table lists this clonotype with many counts. The genes are TRBV13 and TRBJ2-7, with TRBD1 identical over 7 bases. This CDR3 spans 15 amino acids. Trimming cost V 4 bases and J 5 bases; bases outside gene matches: 11. Looked up from germline, CDR1 is PRHDT and CDR2 is FYEKMQ (reference sequence). The CDR3 protein is CASSSRQGGANEQYF. For the CDR3, the DNA is TGTGCCAGCAGCTCCCGACAGGGTGGGGCCAACGAGCAGTACTTC.

This clonotype was observed many times. The V gene is TRBV11-3, the J gene TRBJ1-5, with D possibly being TRBD1 (6 bases). This CDR3 is 17 amino acids long. The V end was cut by 1 base, the J end by 9 bases, with 22 bases between. Per the germline V gene, CDR1 is SGHNT and CDR2 is YENEEA. The CDR3 sequence: CASSLVRRAGDFWPQHF. In DNA form, the CDR3 reads TGTGCCAGCAGCTTAGTTCGGCGGGCAGGGGATTTTTGGCCCCAGCATTTT. The full variable domain, in which reference TRBV11-3 and TRBJ1-5 provide the parts outside the CDR3, is EAGVVQSPRYKIIEKKQPVAFWCNPISGHNTLYWYLQNLGQGPELLIRYENEEAVDDSQLPKDRFSAERLKGVDSTLKIQPAELGDSAVYLCASSLVRRAGDFWPQHFGDGTRLSIL.

This clonotype was observed at least ten times. The chain has TRBV7-9 and TRBJ1-4, with a possible D match to TRBD1 (6 bases). Germline V gene data show CDR1 as SEHNR and CDR2 as FQNEAQ (reference sequence). Trimming left V 5 bases short and J 4 bases short, with 11 bases between. CDR3 length: 14 amino acids. The chain's CDR3 is CASSQDSHNEKLFF. The CDR3 nucleotides read TGTGCCAGCAGCCAGGACAGCCATAATGAAAAACTGTTTTTT.

This clonotype was counted ten times or more. The chain combines TRBV2 with TRBJ1-1, with D maybe TRBD1 (6 bases). Looked up from germline, CDR1 is SNHLY and CDR2 is FYNNEI. CDR3 length equals 12 residues. Trimming shortened V by 8 bases and J by 10 bases, and 17 bases separated the two germline ends. The CDR3 reads CASDQAGVGAFF. The CDR3 nucleotides are TGTGCCAGCGATCAGGCAGGGGTTGGAGCTTTCTTT.

The chain has TRBV7-9 and TRBJ1-3; D possibly corresponds to TRBD1 (5 bases). Germline-derived CDR1 and CDR2 are SEHNR and FQNEAQ (reference sequence). V lost 1 base and J 6 bases, leaving 16 bases between the germline ends. This CDR3 spans 16 amino acids. CDR3 in amino acids: CASSLEGTVRQNTIYF. In DNA, the CDR3 is TGTGCCAGCAGCTTAGAAGGGACGGTCCGACAAAACACCATATATTTT.

This clonotype was detected many times. This chain links TRBV20-1 with TRBJ2-3, with D perhaps matching TRBD1 or TRBD2 (5 bases each). CDR1 is DFQATT and CDR2 is SNEGSKA in the germline V gene (reference sequence). The CDR3 is 13 amino acids. V shed 3 bases and J shed 0 bases, with 7 bases lying between them. This CDR3 is CSASGASTDTQYF. The CDR3 nucleotides are TGCAGTGCTAGCGGGGCAAGCACAGATACGCAGTATTTT.

In this sample, this clonotype turned up many times. The chain employs TRBV30 and TRBJ2-3; 8 nucleotides align to TRBD1. Germline CDR1 GTSNPN, CDR2 SVGIG (reference sequence). The length of the CDR3 is 15 residues. V lost 3 bases and J lost 4; bases outside the gene matches: 9. CDR3 in DNA: TGTGCCTGGAGCACCGGGACAGGAGTAGCAGATACGCAGTATTTT. Encoded protein: CAWSTGTGVADTQYF.

This clonotype was observed at least ten times. V and J are TRBV7-2 and TRBJ2-7; possible D gene TRBD1, 6 bases. Germline CDR1 and CDR2: SGHTA and FQGNSA. The V end was cut by 1 base, the J end by 3 bases, with 10 bases between. The CDR3 has 14 amino acids. In DNA, the CDR3 is TGTGCCAGCAGCTTAGAGGGGGTCAGCTACGAGCAGTACTTC. It codes for CASSLEGVSYEQYF.

The chain recombines TRBV14 with TRBJ2-7; 7 positions agree with TRBD1. CDR1 is SGHDN, CDR2 FVKESK, per germline. CDR3 size: 16 residues. V was clipped by 6 bases and J by 6 bases; unmatched bases: 17. This CDR3 is CASRKTGTDVTGEQYF. CDR3 DNA: TGTGCCAGCAGGAAGACAGGGACCGATGTGACGGGCGAGCAGTACTTC.

This clonotype occurred many times. The CDR3 region is CASSYKRNTEAFF. The CDR3 region has the DNA TGTGCCAGCAGTTACAAGAGGAACACTGAAGCTTTCTTT. This chain links TRBV2 with TRBJ1-1; D call uncertain. V was clipped by 5 bases and J by 1 base, with 8 bases between them. The CDR3 extends over 13 amino acids. Germline V gives CDR1 SNHLY, CDR2 FYNNEI.

To note about this clonotype: A read error is possible here, since a much larger clone lies one base away. The rearrangement links TRBV2 to TRBJ2-1; either TRBD1 or TRBD2 may fit D (5 bases each). Per germline, CDR1 SNHLY and CDR2 FYNNEI. This CDR3 region has 12 residues. The V gene lost 6 bases and the J gene lost 15 bases, with 18 bases spanning the gap. The CDR3 DNA sequence: TGTGCCAGCAGATTCGGCAGGGACGGAGGGTTCTTC. This translates into CASRFGRDGGFF.

This clonotype has a count of ten or more. The chain recombines TRBV20-1 with TRBJ1-1; D uncertain. Germline V gene lookup returns CDR1 DFQATT and CDR2 SNEGSKA (reference sequence). Trimming removed 3 bases at V and 5 bases at J, with 19 bases between. The CDR3 is 15 residues long. Here the CDR3 DNA reads TGCAGTGCTAGCGCAAGACGGGAGGATGTGACTGAAGCTTTCTTT. This translates into CSASARREDVTEAFF.

This clonotype was counted at least ten times. The chain is built from TRBV20-1 and TRBJ2-2; D gene ambiguous. The CDR3 is 14 amino acids. CDR1 and CDR2 from the germline V gene are DFQATT and SNEGSKA (reference sequence). V dropped 2 bases and J dropped 1 base, with 8 bases sitting between them. DNA of the CDR3: TGCAGTGCTAGACACCTTGGGAACACCGGGGAGCTGTTTTTT. Translation gives CSARHLGNTGELFF.

This clonotype has just a few counts. V and J are TRBV11-2 and TRBJ2-7; 9 bases are shared with TRBD2. The V and J ends lost 3 bases and 4 bases, in that order; junction bases with no gene match: 10. Germline V CDR1 and CDR2: SGHAT, FQNNGV. CDR3 length equals 16 residues. CDR3 sequence reads: CASSLGGSGSRYEQYF. The CDR3, as DNA: TGTGCCAGCAGCTTGGGGGGTAGCGGGAGTCGGTACGAGCAGTACTTC.

Regarding this clonotype: Here the CDR3 omits its conserved ending phenylalanine or tryptophan, so a read error is the likely source. The V gene is TRBV28, the J gene TRBJ2-1, with D unclear. The CDR3 consists of 15 residues. Germline V gene data show CDR1 as MDHEN and CDR2 as SYDVKM. DNA of the CDR3: TGCGCCAGCAGCCAAAAAGGGAATTCCTACAATGAGCAGTTCCTC. Amino acids: CASSQKGNSYNEQFL.